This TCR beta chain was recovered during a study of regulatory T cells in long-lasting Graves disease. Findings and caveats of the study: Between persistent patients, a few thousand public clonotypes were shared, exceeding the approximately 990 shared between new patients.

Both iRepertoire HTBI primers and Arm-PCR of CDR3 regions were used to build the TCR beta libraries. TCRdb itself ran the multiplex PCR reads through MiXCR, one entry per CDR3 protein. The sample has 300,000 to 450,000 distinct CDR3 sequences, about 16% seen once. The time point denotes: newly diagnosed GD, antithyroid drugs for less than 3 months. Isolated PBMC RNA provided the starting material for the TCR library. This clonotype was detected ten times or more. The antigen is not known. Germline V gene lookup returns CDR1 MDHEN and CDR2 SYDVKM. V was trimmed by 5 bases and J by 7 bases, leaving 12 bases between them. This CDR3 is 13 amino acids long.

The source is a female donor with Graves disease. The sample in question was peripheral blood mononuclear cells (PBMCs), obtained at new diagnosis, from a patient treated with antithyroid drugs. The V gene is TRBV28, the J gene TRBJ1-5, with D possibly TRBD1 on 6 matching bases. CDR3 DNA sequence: TGTGCCAGCAGTAACAGGGTTGGCCAGCCCCAGCATTTT. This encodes CASSNRVGQPQHF.